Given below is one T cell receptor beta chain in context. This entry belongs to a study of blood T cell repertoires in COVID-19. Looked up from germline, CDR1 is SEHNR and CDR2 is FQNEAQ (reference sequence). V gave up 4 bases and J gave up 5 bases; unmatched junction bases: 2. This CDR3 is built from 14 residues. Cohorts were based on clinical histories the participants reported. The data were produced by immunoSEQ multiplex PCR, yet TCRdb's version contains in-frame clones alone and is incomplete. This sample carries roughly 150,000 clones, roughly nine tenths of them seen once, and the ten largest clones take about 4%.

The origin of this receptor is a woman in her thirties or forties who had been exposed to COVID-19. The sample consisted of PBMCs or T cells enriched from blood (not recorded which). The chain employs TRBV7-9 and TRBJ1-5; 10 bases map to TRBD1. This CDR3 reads CASSWGTGDQPQHF. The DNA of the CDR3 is TGTGCCAGCAGCTGGGGGACAGGGGATCAGCCCCAGCATTTT.